These T cell receptor beta chains were read from a single sample in a study of shared clonotypes between healthy human individuals. The data were produced by immunoSEQ multiplex PCR, yet TCRdb's version contains in-frame clones alone and is incomplete. The profile shows approximately 600,000 clones, approximately 95% of them singletons. The specimen was naive CD8+ T cells sorted from blood. These receptors all come from a woman aged 25 to 39 in good health. Each CDR3 is given with its conserved first and last residue. Fields, in order: J gene, D gene, V gene, clone size, CDR3 DNA, CDR3 protein. A D gene is named only where the DNA matches it firmly. Part of the rows lack a size; the others show once, few, many or a class for expanded clones.

TRBJ2-5,NA,TRBV28,NA,TGTGCCAGCAGTGGGGCTTCCACGGCCCAGTACTTC,CASSGASTAQYF
TRBJ2-7,NA,TRBV27,NA,TGTGCCAGCAGTTTTTCGGCCTCCTACGAGCAGTACTTC,CASSFSASYEQYF
TRBJ2-4,NA,TRBV2,NA,TGTGCCAGCAGTGACCGAGGAGCCAAAAACATTCAGTACTTC,CASSDRGAKNIQYF
TRBJ2-2,NA,TRBV29-1,NA,TGCAGCGTTGAGTGGCCTGCCGGGGAGCTGTTTTTT,CSVEWPAGELFF
TRBJ2-7,TRBD2,TRBV28,NA,TGTGCCAGCAGTTTGCCTAGCGGGTTCTACGAGCAGTACTTC,CASSLPSGFYEQYF
TRBJ2-2,NA,TRBV5-6,NA,TGTGCCAGCAGCTTGAGGAGCGAGGGACCGAACACCGGGGAGCTGTTTTTT,CASSLRSEGPNTGELFF
TRBJ2-7,NA,TRBV27,NA,TGTGCCAGGACCTCGGCGTTTACTAGCTGTACATCCTACGAGCAGTACTTC,CARTSAFTSCTSYEQYF
TRBJ2-7,NA,TRBV28,NA,TGTGCCAGCAGTTTATATGGGGGGGCGTACGAGCAGTACTTC,CASSLYGGAYEQYF
TRBJ2-7,TRBD2,TRBV27,NA,TGTGCCAGCAGTTCGGGGACTAGCGGGAGATCCGAGCAGTACTTC,CASSSGTSGRSEQYF
TRBJ2-1,NA,TRBV5-5,NA,TGTGCCAGCAGCTCGACAGGAGGGAAAAATGAGCAGTTCTTC,CASSSTGGKNEQFF
TRBJ2-7,NA,TRBV27,NA,TGTGCCAGCAATGGAGGGACTTCCCACGGGCAGTACTTC,CASNGGTSHGQYF
TRBJ2-7,NA,TRBV9,NA,TGTGCCAGCAGCACGGCCGGAGACTGGACCTACGAGCAGTACTTC,CASSTAGDWTYEQYF
TRBJ2-3,TRBD2,TRBV13,NA,TGTGCCAGCAGCTTAAGTTATGGGGGGGAAACCACAGATACGCAGTATTTT,CASSLSYGGETTDTQYF
TRBJ1-1,NA,TRBV28,NA,TGTGCCAGCAGCCTACAGTTGAACACTGAAGCTTTCTTT,CASSLQLNTEAFF
TRBJ2-7,TRBD1,TRBV4-1,NA,TGCGCCAGCAGCCAAGAGGGACAGGGCGCCTTCTACGAGCAGTACTTC,CASSQEGQGAFYEQYF
TRBJ2-7,NA,TRBV9,NA,TGTGCCAGCAGCGTAGGTCCGCAGGGAGGTTCCTACGAGCAGTACTTC,CASSVGPQGGSYEQYF
TRBJ1-2,NA,TRBV27,NA,TGTGCCAGCAGCCCCATCTCGGGGTTAAGCTATGGCTACACCTTC,CASSPISGLSYGYTF
TRBJ2-2,NA,TRBV10-2,NA,TGCGCCAGCAGTGGAACAGGGATGAACACCGGGGAGCTGTTTTTT,CASSGTGMNTGELFF
TRBJ1-5,TRBD1,TRBV6-1,NA,TGTGCCAGCAGTGAAGTGACAGGGGGCCAGCCCCAGCATTTT,CASSEVTGGQPQHF
TRBJ2-7,NA,TRBV6-1,NA,TGTGCCAGCAGTGAACTAAGTACCTACGAGCAGTACTTC,CASSELSTYEQYF
TRBJ1-2,NA,TRBV5-1,few,TGCGCCAGCAGCTGGGGCAGGGGATCTAACTATGGCTACACCTTC,CASSWGRGSNYGYTF
TRBJ2-3,NA,TRBV13,NA,TGTGCCAGCAAAAATGGGGTCACAGATACGCAGTATTTT,CASKNGVTDTQYF
TRBJ2-1,TRBD1,TRBV28,NA,TGTGCCAGCAGTTCAACGGGACAGACAACCTACAATGAGCAGTTCTTC,CASSSTGQTTYNEQFF
TRBJ1-1,NA,TRBV30,few,TGTGCCAGAATGGACAGAATGAACACTGAAGCTTTCTTT,CARMDRMNTEAFF
TRBJ2-7,TRBD1,TRBV28,NA,TGTGCCAGCACGGCCTTCCGGGACAGCTCCTACGAGCAGTACTTC,CASTAFRDSSYEQYF
TRBJ2-1,NA,TRBV7-2,once,TGTGCCAGCAGCTTTTGGGACCGGTATAATGAGCAGTTCTTC,CASSFWDRYNEQFF
TRBJ2-7,NA,TRBV11-2,once,TGTGCCAGCAGCTTAGCGTCGCACTACGAGCAGTACTTC,CASSLASHYEQYF
TRBJ2-7,NA,TRBV27,NA,TGTGCCACCAGACCGAACTCCTACGAGCAGTACTTC,CATRPNSYEQYF
TRBJ1-1,NA,TRBV4-1,NA,TGCGCCAGCAGCCAAGATCTCGCAGGGGCCTCGTATGACACTGAAGCTTTCTTT,CASSQDLAGASYDTEAFF
TRBJ1-1,TRBD1,TRBV27,NA,TGTGCCAGCAGATTAAAAAGACAGGGGAGCACTGAAGCTTTCTTT,CASRLKRQGSTEAFF
TRBJ2-1,NA,TRBV4-1,once,TGCGCCAGCAGCTATAGGACAGACTACAATGAGCAGTTCTTC,CASSYRTDYNEQFF
TRBJ2-3,TRBD1,TRBV19,NA,TGTGCCAGTAGTACAGGGGGCACCGCATTATTCACAGATACGCAGTATTTT,CASSTGGTALFTDTQYF
TRBJ2-2,NA,TRBV11-3,NA,TGTGCCAGCAGCCCCAGAAAGGGCAGTGACACCGGGGAGCTGTTTTTT,CASSPRKGSDTGELFF
TRBJ2-1,TRBD1,TRBV5-8,NA,TGTGCCAGCAGCTCCGAGGACAGGGGGGATCCGGGCAATGAGCAGTTCTTC,CASSSEDRGDPGNEQFF
TRBJ2-7,TRBD2,TRBV28,NA,TGTGCCAGCAGTTTGCCCCTGCGGGCTAGCGGGAATGTGGGTTACGAGCAGTACTTC,CASSLPLRASGNVGYEQYF
TRBJ2-1,TRBD2,TRBV18,NA,TGTGCCAGCTCACCACCGAGGACTAGGGATGAGCAGTTCTTC,CASSPPRTRDEQFF
TRBJ2-4,TRBD1,TRBV23-1,NA,TGCGCCATTCCGGGACAGTGCAAAAACATTCAGTACTTC,CAIPGQCKNIQYF
TRBJ1-1,NA,TRBV4-1,NA,TGCGCCAGCAGCCGCACCATGGTAAAGGCGAACACTGAAGCTTTCTTT,CASSRTMVKANTEAFF
TRBJ2-7,NA,TRBV7-9,NA,TGTGCCAGCAGCTCACCTTGGGACGTTTGGAAGTACTTC,CASSSPWDVWKYF
TRBJ1-5,NA,TRBV19,NA,TGTGCCAGTATCTCGTTTTCTCGGGATGGAAGACATCAGCCCCAGCATTTT,CASISFSRDGRHQPQHF
TRBJ2-1,TRBD2,TRBV4-2,NA,TGTGCCAGCAGCCAAAGGCTAGCGGGGGTAAGTGAGCAGTTCTTC,CASSQRLAGVSEQFF
TRBJ2-7,NA,TRBV14,NA,TGTGCCAGCAGCCAATTTGGGTGGTACGAGCAGTACTTC,CASSQFGWYEQYF
TRBJ2-2,NA,TRBV6-5,NA,TGTGCCAGCAGCCTACCAGGGGCGGGCGGGGAGCTGTTTTTT,CASSLPGAGGELFF
TRBJ1-2,NA,TRBV5-1,NA,TGCGCCAGTCAGGGTTCTAACTATGGCTACACCTTC,CASQGSNYGYTF
TRBJ1-5,NA,TRBV4-1,NA,TGCGCCAGCAGCGAGGCGGGGGGACAGCCCCAGCATTTT,CASSEAGGQPQHF
TRBJ2-2,NA,TRBV11-1,NA,TGTGCCAGCAGCTTATATGGGGACACCGGGGAGCTGTTTTTT,CASSLYGDTGELFF
TRBJ2-1,NA,TRBV27,NA,TGTGCCAGCAGCCCCTCCCGATGGGCCTACAATGAGCAGTTCTTC,CASSPSRWAYNEQFF
TRBJ2-1,TRBD1,TRBV28,NA,TGTGCCAGCAGCCCGGCCGGGACAGGGATATACAATGAGCAGTTCTTC,CASSPAGTGIYNEQFF
TRBJ2-1,NA,TRBV2,NA,TGTGCCCTCCCACAGGGCATTAACAATGAGCAGTTCTTC,CALPQGINNEQFF
TRBJ2-1,TRBD2,TRBV28,NA,TGTGCCAGCAGTTCCTCACTAGCGGGAGACGCCTACAATGAGCAGTTCTTC,CASSSSLAGDAYNEQFF
TRBJ2-7,NA,TRBV5-1,NA,NA,CAGGSGTSTSSTSGPF
TRBJ1-4,NA,TRBV21-1,NA,TGTGCCAGCCAAAGCAGGGGGCAGTTTAAAAAACTGTTTTTT,CASQSRGQFKKLFF
TRBJ1-2,TRBD1,TRBV4-1,NA,TGCGCCAGCAGCCCGGGACAGGCGACTAACTATGGCTACACCTTC,CASSPGQATNYGYTF
TRBJ2-7,NA,TRBV11-3,NA,TGTGCCAGCAGCTTAGCCGGGGGCGCCTACGAGCAGTACTTC,CASSLAGGAYEQYF
TRBJ2-1,NA,TRBV28,once,TGTGCCAGCAGTTGGGGGCTGCCCCCCTACAATGAGCAGTTCTTC,CASSWGLPPYNEQFF
TRBJ2-7,TRBD1,TRBV19,NA,TGTGCCAGTAGTCCAGCGGACAGGGCGTACGAGCAGTACTTC,CASSPADRAYEQYF
TRBJ1-1,TRBD1,TRBV5-6,NA,TGTGCCAGCAGCCAGGACAGGGGCTGGACTGAAGCTTTCTTT,CASSQDRGWTEAFF